Each of the 16 T cell receptor beta chains below was sequenced from the same sample in a study of control samples from healthy donors and cancer patients. Measured with immunoSEQ multiplex PCR; TCRdb has only the in-frame clones, and not every one. The data contain about 190,000 clones, over 80% of them singletons. Input material: blood. All receptors come from a man aged 18-30 years in good health.

The chain employs TRBV3-1 (or the pseudogene TRBV3-2) and TRBJ2-1; 10 bases map to TRBD2. This CDR3 has 14 amino acids. V dropped 8 bases and J dropped 6; count of bases not matched to a gene: 7. The germline V gene encodes CDR1 LGHDT and CDR2 YNNKEL (reference sequence). The CDR3 DNA is TGTGCCAGCCGTATTAGCGGGGGGTCCAATGAGCAGTTCTTC. Its protein is CASRISGGSNEQFF.

This chain connects TRBV7-8 to TRBJ1-4, with D unresolved. Germline V gene lookup returns CDR1 SGHVS and CDR2 FQNEAQ. The CDR3 covers 14 residues. V dropped 6 bases and J dropped 2 bases, with 10 bases sitting between them. This CDR3 is CASRASETNEKLFF. In DNA form, the CDR3 reads TGTGCCAGCAGGGCCAGTGAGACTAATGAAAAACTGTTTTTT.

V usage is TRBV5-1 and J usage is TRBJ1-2; TRBD1 matches 7 bases. This CDR3 spans 16 amino acids. Germline lookup yields CDR1 SGHRS and CDR2 YFSETQ. The junction had 9 bases not matched to a gene; V was cut back by 1 base and J by 3 bases. The CDR3 DNA follows: TGCGCCAGCAGCTTGATCGGGGACAGCGATTACTATGGCTACACCTTC. It yields the protein CASSLIGDSDYYGYTF.

The chain is built from TRBV6-5 and TRBJ2-5, with D perhaps assigned TRBD1 or TRBD2 (5 bases each). Trimming stripped 6 bases from V and 1 base from J, with 9 bases between. The CDR3 sequence is 13 residues long. CDR1 is MNHEY and CDR2 is SVGAGI in the germline V gene. The CDR3 region is CASSRERQETQYF. The CDR3 nucleotides read TGTGCCAGCAGCAGGGAGCGCCAAGAGACCCAGTACTTC.

The gene calls are TRBV19 and TRBJ2-2; a weak D match, TRBD2 (5 bases). From germline, CDR1 is LNHDA and CDR2 SQIVND (reference sequence). The CDR3 is 14 amino acids. The V end lost 5 bases, the J end lost 5 bases, and 12 bases lay between the germline ends. CDR3: CASSASWRTGELFF. The CDR3 nucleotides read TGTGCCAGTAGTGCGTCTTGGAGGACCGGGGAGCTGTTTTTT.

The V and J genes are TRBV5-1 and TRBJ2-3, with D tentatively TRBD1 (6 bases). Trimming removed 4 bases at V and 2 bases at J, with 14 bases between. Germline values: CDR1 SGHRS, CDR2 YFSETQ. The CDR3 is made up of 15 amino acids. The CDR3 bases are TGCGCCAGCAGCCCCGACAGGATAAACACAGATACGCAGTATTTT. It translates to CASSPDRINTDTQYF.

The chain links TRBV4-1 to TRBJ2-7; maybe TRBD1 (5 bases). Germline V gives CDR1 MGHRA, CDR2 YSYEKL. V shed 2 bases and J shed 2 bases, with 13 bases lying between them. The CDR3 totals 15 residues. The CDR3 here is CASSQLTDSPYEQYF. CDR3 coding DNA: TGCGCCAGCAGCCAACTGACAGATTCGCCCTACGAGCAGTACTTC.

The chain employs TRBV2 and TRBJ2-1; D is unclear. Trimming removed 10 bases from V and 0 bases from J, with 19 bases in between. The CDR3 is made up of 16 amino acids. The V gene's germline CDR1 is SNHLY and CDR2 FYNNEI. The CDR3 DNA sequence: TGTGCCACCATTCCTCAACCGGGTTTCTCCTACAATGAGCAGTTCTTC. This translates into CATIPQPGFSYNEQFF. Based on the CDR3 plus reference TRBV2 and TRBJ2-1, the full variable domain is EPEVTQTPSHQVTQMGQEVILRCVPISNHLYFYWYRQILGQKVEFLVSFYNNEISEKSEIFDDQFSVERPDGSNFTLKIRSTKLEDSAMYFCATIPQPGFSYNEQFFGPGTRLTVL.

The chain is built from TRBV30 and TRBJ2-7; D uncertain. The CDR3 runs 11 residues. Trimming left V 3 bases short and J 4 bases short, with 7 bases between. Germline V gene data show CDR1 as GTSNPN and CDR2 as SVGIG (reference sequence). The CDR3 DNA reads TGTGCCTGGAGCGTTCGTTACGAGCAGTACTTC. It yields the protein CAWSVRYEQYF.

The chain has TRBV5-6 and TRBJ2-1, with 8 bases lining up with TRBD2. Germline V gene data show CDR1 as SGHDT and CDR2 as YYEEEE. V was clipped by 0 bases and J by 0 bases; unmatched bases: 11. The length of the CDR3 is 19 residues. This CDR3 is CASSLVGAGAPNSYNEQFF. The CDR3 DNA reads as TGTGCCAGCAGCTTGGTTGGAGCGGGGGCGCCCAACTCCTACAATGAGCAGTTCTTC.

V usage is TRBV15 and J usage is TRBJ2-1; TRBD1 agrees at 11 bases. CDR1 is LNHNV and CDR2 is YYDKDF in the germline V gene (reference sequence). The CDR3 extends over 15 amino acids. Unmatched junction bases numbered 11, after V lost 7 bases and J lost 9 bases. The CDR3 is CATTRGQGVLSEQFF. CDR3 nucleotides: TGTGCCACCACCAGGGGACAGGGGGTTTTAAGTGAGCAGTTCTTC.

The rearrangement links TRBV21-1 to TRBJ1-2. TRBV21-1 is tagged as a pseudogene. CDR3 length equals 15 residues. CDR3 DNA: TGTGCCAGCAGCAAGAGGGGCCCAGGCGAGAGGGGCTACACCTTC. It yields the protein CASSKRGPGERGYTF.

The CDR3 nucleotides read TGTGCCAGGTTGGGTAGGGACCTCTCTAGCACAGATACGCAGTATTTT. Its protein product is CARLGRDLSSTDTQYF. The chain links TRBV2 to TRBJ2-3; D tentatively reads TRBD1 or TRBD2 (5 bases each). The CDR3 consists of 16 residues. The V end lost 9 bases, the J end lost 0 bases, and 19 bases lay between the germline ends. Germline lookup yields CDR1 SNHLY and CDR2 FYNNEI.

This chain uses TRBV5-6 with TRBJ1-2, with D possibly TRBD1 on 6 matching bases. The CDR3 consists of 16 residues. V shed 4 bases and J shed 0 bases, with 16 bases lying between them. Germline assignment: CDR1 SGHDT and CDR2 YYEEEE. This chain's CDR3 is CASSPGGFVPNYGYTF. The CDR3 coding sequence is TGTGCCAGCAGCCCGGGGGGCTTTGTCCCTAACTATGGCTACACCTTC. The variable domain in full, completed from reference TRBV5-6 and TRBJ1-2, reads DAGVTQSPTHLIKTRGQQVTLRCSPKSGHDTVSWYQQALGQGPQFIFQYYEEEERQRGNFPDRFSGHQFPNYSSELNVNALLLGDSALYLCASSPGGFVPNYGYTFGSGTRLTVV.

This sequence joins TRBV5-1 and TRBJ1-1, with TRBD1 matching over 9 bases. CDR3 size: 15 residues. CDR1 and CDR2 (germline): SGHRS, YFSETQ. Trimming cost V 0 bases and J 1 base; bases outside gene matches: 1. The DNA for the CDR3 is TGCGCCAGCAGCTTGGCGGGACAGGGGAACACTGAAGCTTTCTTT. Its translation: CASSLAGQGNTEAFF.

The chain is built from TRBV28 and TRBJ1-1; D gene uncertain. Germline V lookup: CDR1 MDHEN, CDR2 SYDVKM. Trimming cost V 7 bases and J 3 bases, with 15 bases left between them. The length of the CDR3 is 14 residues. CDR3 nucleotides: TGTGCCAGCACCTACAGAACCGGGTACACTGAAGCTTTCTTT. Translation: CASTYRTGYTEAFF.